One TCR beta chain is described in this entry. The source of the sample is a study of blood T cell repertoires in COVID-19. Across the study: Collection of acute and convalescent COVID-19 samples took place in the United States, Italy and Spain. In each case, the material was cDNA or gDNA derived from T cells, B-cell-depleted T cells, or PBMCs.

The protocol was immunoSEQ multiplex PCR, while the TCRdb copy is restricted to in-frame clones and leaves out a portion. The sample shows some 300,000 clones, about nine tenths of them seen only once. The CDR3 consists of 12 residues. Trimming left V 3 bases short and J 6 bases short, with 11 bases between. Germline CDR1 DFQATT, CDR2 SNEGSKA (reference sequence). Sequencing was carried out using peripheral blood. V gene TRBV20-1 combines with J gene TRBJ1-1, with a weak D call TRBD1 (6 bases). This sequence was found in a man aged 18 to 30 with active or convalescent COVID-19. CDR3 DNA: TGCAGTGCTAGTCAATCAGGGGCTGAAGCTTTCTTT. Translation: CSASQSGAEAFF.